One sample yielded the 19 T cell receptor beta chains listed below, sequenced in a study of OX40 agonist ivuxolimab in advanced cancers. Clones were sequenced by immunoSEQ multiplex PCR, and TCRdb holds only the in-frame ones, with some missing. The profile covers approximately 78,000 clones, with around 86% appearing a single time and about 6.9% taken by the ten largest. This specimen was CD4+ or CD8+ T cells sorted from blood, taken in a trial of the OX40 agonist ivuxolimab. The receptors were sampled from an adult with an advanced solid tumor such as melanoma, head and neck, liver or kidney cancer.

Notes on this clone: Other DNA sequences of this sample code for an identical CDR3. The J gene is TRBJ1-6, the V gene TRBV27, with D hard to call. The ends were cut back, 3 bases at V and 7 bases at J, with 4 bases in the middle. The CDR3 is made up of 12 amino acids. CDR1 and CDR2 from the germline V gene are MNHEY and SMNVEV (reference sequence). CDR3 sequence reads: CASSLQNSPLHF. CDR3 sequence (DNA): TGTGCCAGCAGTTTGCAGAATTCACCCCTCCACTTT.

V usage is TRBV7-3 and J usage is TRBJ2-7; a possible D gene is TRBD2 (5 bases). Germline-derived CDR1 and CDR2 are SGHTA and FQGTGA. The CDR3 is 12 residues long. Trimming removed 5 bases from V and 6 bases from J, with 11 bases in between. CDR3 sequence reads: CASSRPLGEQYF. Here the CDR3 DNA reads TGTGCCAGCAGCCGCCCACTAGGCGAGCAGTACTTC.

This clone has more than one count but fewer than ten. The genes are TRBV7-9 and TRBJ2-3; D is ambiguous. CDR1 is SEHNR and CDR2 is FQNEAQ in the germline V gene (reference sequence). The CDR3 runs to 15 residues. The V gene lost 4 bases and the J gene lost 2 bases, with 13 bases spanning the gap. The CDR3 is CASSSTSTYTDTQYF. The CDR3 nucleotides read TGTGCCAGCAGCTCGACCTCTACCTACACAGATACGCAGTATTTT.

The sample holds a few counts of this clone. This chain joins TRBV19 and TRBJ1-2; D possibly corresponds to TRBD1 (6 bases). The length of the CDR3 is 15 residues. Germline V lookup: CDR1 LNHDA, CDR2 SQIVND (reference sequence). Trimming removed 3 bases from V and 2 bases from J, with 13 bases in between. The CDR3 here is CASSIQGSTNYGYTF. CDR3 in DNA: TGTGCCAGTAGTATCCAGGGGAGTACAAACTATGGCTACACCTTC. The full variable domain, rest sourced from reference TRBV19 and TRBJ1-2, is DGGITQSPKYLFRKEGQNVTLSCEQNLNHDAMYWYRQDPGQGLRLIYYSQIVNDFQKGDIAEGYSVSREKKESFPLTVTSAQKNPTAFYLCASSIQGSTNYGYTFGSGTRLTVV.

The sample holds a few counts of this clone. This sequence joins TRBV2 and TRBJ1-1; no clear D gene. Deletions cut 5 bases from V and 3 bases from J, with 19 bases between. Germline V gene sequence: CDR1 SNHLY, CDR2 FYNNEI. The CDR3 has 16 residues. For the CDR3, the DNA is TGTGCCAGCAGTCTCCAAGTGATAGGGTGGGACACTGAAGCTTTCTTT. This encodes CASSLQVIGWDTEAFF. Combining the CDR3 with reference TRBV2 and TRBJ1-1 gives the whole variable domain EPEVTQTPSHQVTQMGQEVILRCVPISNHLYFYWYRQILGQKVEFLVSFYNNEISEKSEIFDDQFSVERPDGSNFTLKIRSTKLEDSAMYFCASSLQVIGWDTEAFFGQGTRLTVV.

This chain connects TRBV9 to TRBJ2-2, with TRBD2 matching over 9 bases. From germline, CDR1 is SGDLS and CDR2 YYNGEE. CDR3 length equals 15 residues. Trimming took 4 bases from V and 7 from J; bases not matched to a gene: 8. The CDR3 DNA sequence: TGTGCCAGCAGCACCAGCGGGAGGATTAACGGGGAGCTGTTTTTT. Protein product: CASSTSGRINGELFF.

The table lists this clone with a count of one. The J gene is TRBJ2-7, the V gene TRBV19, with 8 bases lining up with TRBD2. In germline, CDR1 is LNHDA, CDR2 SQIVND (reference sequence). Trimming took 1 base from V and 1 from J; bases not matched to a gene: 0. This CDR3 is 14 amino acids long. The CDR3 DNA reads as TGTGCCAGTAGTATAGCTAGCGGGTCCTACGAGCAGTACTTC. Its protein is CASSIASGSYEQYF.

Remarks on this clone: The identical CDR3 is also encoded by other nucleotide sequences in the sample. J is TRBJ1-1 and V is TRBV11-2; D is ambiguous. From germline, CDR1 is SGHAT and CDR2 FQNNGV. Trimming took off 1 base at V and 3 bases at J, with 6 bases between the two ends. The CDR3 consists of 13 residues. CDR3 protein: CASSLVGDTEAFF. The CDR3, as DNA: TGTGCCAGCAGCTTAGTTGGAGACACTGAAGCTTTCTTT.

The CDR3 protein is CASSQRMTSSRTDTQYF. Here the CDR3 DNA reads TGCGCCAGCAGCCAAAGGATGACTAGCTCGCGCACAGATACGCAGTATTTT. This chain connects TRBV4-1 to TRBJ2-3, with 7 bases identical to TRBD2. V lost 2 bases, J lost 1 base, and 9 bases stayed unmatched. CDR1 is MGHRA, CDR2 YSYEKL, per germline. CDR3 length: 17 residues.

This rearrangement joins TRBV21-1 to TRBJ1-1. TRBV21-1 is flagged as a pseudogene. The CDR3 loop spans 15 amino acids. The CDR3 nucleotides read TGTGCCAGCAGCAGGGGAGAGGGTGTGAACACTGAAGCTTTCTTT. This encodes CASSRGEGVNTEAFF.

There are a few counts of this clone. The rearrangement links TRBV9 to TRBJ2-5; D is unclear. V lost 0 bases to trimming and J lost 5 bases, with 17 bases between them. From germline, CDR1 is SGDLS and CDR2 YYNGEE. The CDR3 loop spans 16 amino acids. CDR3 in amino acids: CASSVEGPFVGETQYF. The CDR3, as DNA: TGTGCCAGCAGCGTAGAGGGCCCCTTCGTGGGGGAGACCCAGTACTTC.

The chain is built from TRBV29-1 and TRBJ2-5; D is unresolved. Germline-derived CDR1 and CDR2 are SQVTM and ANQGSEA. The V gene lost 0 bases and the J gene lost 1 base, with 3 bases spanning the gap. The CDR3 is made up of 12 amino acids. As DNA, the CDR3 is TGCAGCGTTGAAGACGTCCAAGAGACCCAGTACTTC. This codes for CSVEDVQETQYF.

The chain joins TRBV30 to TRBJ1-4, with D hard to call. Between the trimmed V and J ends, which lost 4 bases and 4 bases, there was a span of 13 bases. The CDR3 is made up of 14 amino acids. Per the germline V gene, CDR1 is GTSNPN and CDR2 is SVGIG (reference sequence). The CDR3 spells CAWKRGGFNEKLFF. The DNA for the CDR3 is TGTGCCTGGAAGAGAGGTGGTTTTAATGAAAAACTGTTTTTT. The full variable domain, rest sourced from reference TRBV30 and TRBJ1-4, is SQTIHQWPATLVQPVGSPLSLECTVEGTSNPNLYWYRQAAGRGLQLLFYSVGIGQISSEVPQNLSASRPQDRQFILSSKKLLLSDSGFYLCAWKRGGFNEKLFFGSGTQLSVL.

The rearrangement joins TRBV9 to TRBJ2-1; 8 nucleotides line up with TRBD2. V was pared by 2 bases and J by 10 bases, with 2 bases of the junction left unmatched. Germline-derived CDR1 and CDR2 are SGDLS and YYNGEE. The CDR3 runs to 12 residues. The CDR3 loop is CASSVQRGEQFF. The CDR3 DNA reads as TGTGCCAGCAGCGTGCAGCGGGGGGAGCAGTTCTTC.

The rearrangement joins TRBV15 to TRBJ2-7; a possible D gene is TRBD1 (5 bases). Between the trimmed V and J ends, which lost 8 bases and 10 bases, there was a span of 24 bases. There are 14 residues in the CDR3. Germline CDR1 and CDR2: LNHNV and YYDKDF (reference sequence). In DNA form, the CDR3 reads TGTGCCACCCGACAGCAGGGCTCGGCGCAGGTACAGTACTTC. Amino acids: CATRQQGSAQVQYF.

This chain joins TRBV29-1 and TRBJ2-5, with D perhaps matching TRBD1 (5 bases). This CDR3 is 12 amino acids long. The V end lost 5 bases, the J end lost 5 bases, and 12 bases lay between the germline ends. Germline values: CDR1 SQVTM, CDR2 ANQGSEA. CDR3 DNA sequence: TGCAGCGTTAAACCAGGGCTGGAGACCCAGTACTTC. Residues: CSVKPGLETQYF.

This clone has a handful of counts. The J gene is TRBJ1-1, the V gene TRBV11-3, with no clear D. Germline V CDR1 and CDR2: SGHNT, YENEEA. The CDR3 extends over 13 amino acids. Trimming cost V 6 bases and J 6 bases, with 14 bases left between them. The chain's CDR3 is CASSPTGHSEAFF. CDR3 nucleotides: TGTGCCAGCAGTCCCACTGGTCATTCTGAAGCTTTCTTT. Variable domain in full (rest from reference TRBV11-3 and TRBJ1-1): EAGVVQSPRYKIIEKKQPVAFWCNPISGHNTLYWYLQNLGQGPELLIRYENEEAVDDSQLPKDRFSAERLKGVDSTLKIQPAELGDSAVYLCASSPTGHSEAFFGQGTRLTVV.

The chain joins TRBV29-1 to TRBJ2-3; tentative D call: TRBD2 (6 bases). Trimming removed 0 bases from V and 2 bases from J, with 15 bases in between. Germline V lookup: CDR1 SQVTM, CDR2 ANQGSEA. This CDR3 is built from 16 residues. The CDR3 loop reads CSVEDPRDFHTDTQYF. CDR3 DNA: TGCAGCGTTGAAGATCCCCGGGACTTCCACACAGATACGCAGTATTTT.

This clone turned up a few times. V and J are TRBV30 and TRBJ2-7; D gene unclear. V lost 0 bases and J lost 0, with 12 bases in between. Germline V lookup: CDR1 GTSNPN, CDR2 SVGIG (reference sequence). This CDR3 comprises 15 residues. The CDR3 DNA sequence: TGTGCCTGGAGTGTATCGGGTGCTGGCTCCTACGAGCAGTACTTC. Translating it yields CAWSVSGAGSYEQYF.